Listed here are 15 T cell receptor beta chains from one sample, sequenced in a study of early T cells in non-severe SARS-CoV-2 infection. TCRdb passed the 5' RACE reads through MiXCR, listing each CDR3 protein once. In the table there are tens of thousands of distinct CDR3 sequences, about 12% of which are singletons. The sequencing input was whole blood. All receptors derive from an adult who was a healthcare worker with PCR-confirmed SARS-CoV-2 infection or an uninfected control (not recorded which).

The rearrangement links TRBV12-3 or TRBV12-4 to TRBJ2-1; no firm D call. The CDR3 has 13 residues. Trimming took off 1 base at V and 7 bases at J, with 8 bases between the two ends. The CDR3, as DNA: TGTGCCAGCAGTTTAGACCGGCGGAATGAGCAGTTCTTC. Its protein is CASSLDRRNEQFF.

In this sample, this clonotype turned up many times. The chain recombines TRBV4-3 with TRBJ2-3; unclear D gene. Germline CDR1 and CDR2: LGHNA and YSLEER. The CDR3 is 14 amino acids. V shed 1 base and J shed 4 bases, with 9 bases lying between them. The CDR3 sequence: CASSQGFWSDTQYF. The CDR3, as DNA: TGCGCCAGCAGCCAAGGTTTCTGGTCAGATACGCAGTATTTT.

By proportion, this clonotype is medium-sized. The chain has TRBV19 and TRBJ2-6, with 8 bases matching TRBD2. Per germline, CDR1 LNHDA and CDR2 SQIVND (reference sequence). The CDR3 is 17 amino acids. With V trimmed by 5 bases and J by 2 bases, 8 bases remained unmatched. The DNA for the CDR3 is TGTGCCAGTAGTGTAATGCGGACTAGCCCTGGGGCCAACGTCCTGACTTTC. Protein: CASSVMRTSPGANVLTF.

This clonotype was picked up a small number of times. Here the CDR3 reads CASSLPGPGGSPLHF. The CDR3 DNA is TGTGCCAGCAGTTTACCCGGTCCGGGGGGTTCACCCCTCCACTTT. J is TRBJ1-6 and V is TRBV27; D might be TRBD1 (5 bases). V was cut by 2 bases and J by 9 bases, with 14 bases left in between. The CDR3 length is 15 residues. Germline V gives CDR1 MNHEY, CDR2 SMNVEV (reference sequence).

The genes are TRBV27 and TRBJ1-5; D ambiguous. Trimming stripped 3 bases from V and 0 bases from J, with 6 bases between. Germline V gene data show CDR1 as MNHEY and CDR2 as SMNVEV (reference sequence). The CDR3 runs 14 residues. The CDR3: CASSFQDSNQPQHF. The CDR3 bases are TGTGCCAGCAGTTTCCAGGATAGCAATCAGCCCCAGCATTTT.

The rearrangement links TRBV4-1 to TRBJ1-1, with a weak D call TRBD1 (5 bases). The length of the CDR3 is 18 residues. V shed 3 bases and J shed 1 base, with 21 bases lying between them. Germline V gene sequence: CDR1 MGHRA, CDR2 YSYEKL. The CDR3 spells CASSQGRPLGRKNTEAFF. CDR3 nucleotide sequence: TGCGCCAGCAGCCAGGGGCGGCCCCTGGGACGTAAGAACACTGAAGCTTTCTTT.

This clonotype occurred a few times. This chain joins TRBV6-2 or TRBV6-3 and TRBJ2-1, with TRBD2 matching over 12 bases. Germline loops: CDR1 MNHEY, CDR2 SVGEGT. This CDR3 spans 15 amino acids. V lost 9 bases to trimming and J lost 3 bases; unmatched junction nucleotides: 6. The CDR3 coding sequence is TGTGCCAGTAGATCACTAGCGGGAGGCTACAATGAGCAGTTCTTC. Its protein product is CASRSLAGGYNEQFF.

This clonotype came up a few times. CDR3 protein: CSARSGLAEPYEQYF. The CDR3 coding sequence is TGCAGTGCCAGAAGTGGACTAGCGGAACCCTACGAGCAGTACTTC. The J gene is TRBJ2-7, the V gene TRBV20-1, with TRBD2 matching 10 bases. After removal of 6 bases from V and 2 bases from J, the junction contained 10 bases not matched to a gene. This CDR3 comprises 15 residues. Germline CDR1 DFQATT, CDR2 SNEGSKA (reference sequence).

In its sample, this clonotype was seen a few times. V usage is TRBV7-9 and J usage is TRBJ2-7, with TRBD1 identical over 9 bases. The CDR3 consists of 15 residues. Germline CDR1 reads SEHNR; CDR2 reads FQNEAQ (reference sequence). Unmatched junction bases numbered 7, after V lost 0 bases and J lost 7 bases. CDR3 DNA: TGTGCCAGCAGCTTAGCGATGGACAGGGGAGGTGAGCAGTACTTC. Translating gives CASSLAMDRGGEQYF.

This clonotype showed up many times. The rearrangement links TRBV3-1 to TRBJ1-4; TRBD1 might be the D (6 bases). V was cut by 4 bases and J by 8 bases, with 20 bases left in between. Germline-derived CDR1 and CDR2 are LGHDT and YNNKEL (reference sequence). This CDR3 comprises 16 residues. CDR3 region: CASSRASGDNWEKLFF. In DNA form, the CDR3 reads TGTGCCAGCAGCCGCGCGTCGGGGGACAATTGGGAAAAACTGTTTTTT.

This clonotype came up a few times. V gene TRBV11-2 combines with J gene TRBJ1-6; TRBD1 aligns across 7 bases. Germline V gene lookup returns CDR1 SGHAT and CDR2 FQNNGV. The CDR3 is 15 amino acids. Trimming cost V 3 bases and J 10 bases; bases outside gene matches: 9. CDR3 in amino acids: CASSFDDRDESPLHF. CDR3 DNA sequence: TGTGCCAGCAGCTTCGATGACAGGGACGAATCACCCCTCCACTTT.

This clonotype was picked up a small number of times. This sequence joins TRBV4-1 and TRBJ2-1; 7 nucleotides line up with TRBD1. Germline V gene data show CDR1 as MGHRA and CDR2 as YSYEKL. J lost 4 bases, V lost 3 bases, and 9 bases had no gene match. The CDR3 length is 16 residues. Here the CDR3 DNA reads TGCGCCAGCAGCCACAGAGGGGGCGAGTTATACAATGAGCAGTTCTTC. Translating gives CASSHRGGELYNEQFF.

This clonotype has a count of ten or more. The V call is TRBV5-1, the J call TRBJ2-7; D tentatively fits TRBD1 or TRBD2 (6 bases each). Between the trimmed V and J ends, which lost 7 bases and 6 bases, there was a span of 17 bases. This CDR3 contains 13 residues. Germline CDR1 is SGHRS and CDR2 is YFSETQ. The CDR3 region has the DNA TGCGCCAGCTCTTATGGAGGGGGAGGCGAGCAGTACTTC. Protein: CASSYGGGGEQYF.

This clonotype appeared a few times. This chain links TRBV7-9 with TRBJ1-4; D not certain. The germline V gene encodes CDR1 SEHNR and CDR2 FQNEAQ (reference sequence). CDR3 length equals 14 residues. V was clipped by 4 bases and J by 7 bases, with 13 bases between them. The CDR3 loop is CASSSRTEGEKLFF. The CDR3 DNA sequence: TGTGCCAGCAGCTCCCGGACGGAAGGTGAAAAACTGTTTTTT.

This chain uses TRBV7-9 with TRBJ1-1; 8 nucleotides line up with TRBD1. With V trimmed by 6 bases and J by 3 bases, 9 bases remained unmatched. The CDR3 is 15 amino acids. Germline CDR1 and CDR2: SEHNR and FQNEAQ (reference sequence). The CDR3 protein is CASSARTGRDTEAFF. DNA for the CDR3: TGTGCCAGCAGTGCAAGGACAGGGAGGGACACTGAAGCTTTCTTT.